The rows below give T cell receptor beta chains drawn from one sample of a study of shared clonotypes between healthy human individuals. Profiling relied on immunoSEQ multiplex PCR, and the TCRdb table lists in-frame clones only, not all of them. The sample records around 1.9 million clones, about 92% being singletons. Sequenced input: naive CD8+ T cells from PBMCs. The receptor set was obtained from a man aged 18 to 30 in good health. Some clones in this sample may be carry-over from other donors' samples. Both conserved end residues are part of each CDR3. A D gene is named only where the DNA matches it firmly. Not every row has a clone size; where given, it reads once, few, many or a size class.

d_call: -
v_call: TRBV7-9
clone_size: -
j_call: TRBJ2-1
cdr3_aa: CASSFGPPPTYEQFF
cdr3_nt: TGTGCCAGCAGCTTCGGGCCTCCACCGACGTACGAGCAGTTCTTC

d_call: TRBD1
v_call: TRBV27
clone_size: -
j_call: TRBJ1-1
cdr3_aa: CASSRKYSGGTEAFF
cdr3_nt: TGTGCCAGCAGTCGCAAATACTCAGGGGGAACTGAAGCTTTCTTT

d_call: TRBD1
v_call: TRBV27
clone_size: -
j_call: TRBJ1-3
cdr3_aa: CASRTGGTGNTIYF
cdr3_nt: TGTGCCAGCAGGACAGGGGGTACGGGAAACACCATATATTTT

d_call: -
v_call: TRBV28
clone_size: -
j_call: TRBJ1-2
cdr3_aa: CASSPSEGPNSGALMGYGYTF
cdr3_nt: TGTGCCAGCAGCCCATCCGAGGGGCCGAACTCGGGTGCGCTTATGGGTTATGGCTACACCTTC

d_call: -
v_call: TRBV28
clone_size: -
j_call: TRBJ1-1
cdr3_aa: CASSLYGGRNTEAFF
cdr3_nt: TGTGCCAGCAGTTTATACGGGGGGCGGAACACTGAAGCTTTCTTT

d_call: -
v_call: TRBV11-1
clone_size: -
j_call: TRBJ2-3
cdr3_aa: CASSPYTDTQYF
cdr3_nt: TGTGCCAGCAGCCCTTACACAGATACGCAGTATTTT

d_call: TRBD2
v_call: TRBV14
clone_size: -
j_call: TRBJ2-7
cdr3_aa: CASSQGRGGVYEQYF
cdr3_nt: TGTGCCAGCAGCCAAGGACGCGGGGGTGTGTACGAGCAGTACTTC

d_call: -
v_call: TRBV5-1
clone_size: -
j_call: TRBJ2-5
cdr3_aa: CASKIPDSGPTGGTQYF
cdr3_nt: TGCGCCAGCAAGATCCCGGATTCGGGACCCACCGGAGGGACCCAGTACTTC

d_call: -
v_call: TRBV5-1
clone_size: -
j_call: TRBJ2-3
cdr3_aa: CASSPEGVGFATSTDTQYF
cdr3_nt: TGCGCCAGCAGCCCAGAAGGGGTGGGGTTTGCCACATCCACAGATACGCAGTATTTT

d_call: -
v_call: TRBV7-9
clone_size: few
j_call: TRBJ1-1
cdr3_aa: CASRLPDGGNTEAFF
cdr3_nt: TGTGCCAGCAGATTACCAGACGGAGGAAACACTGAAGCTTTCTTT

d_call: TRBD1
v_call: TRBV2
clone_size: -
j_call: TRBJ1-2
cdr3_aa: CASTESLTGFYGYTF
cdr3_nt: TGTGCCAGCACCGAATCTCTGACAGGGTTCTATGGCTACACCTTC

d_call: -
v_call: TRBV29-1
clone_size: -
j_call: TRBJ1-1
cdr3_aa: CSGLTGNTEAFF
cdr3_nt: TGCAGCGGATTGACAGGGAACACTGAAGCTTTCTTT

d_call: -
v_call: TRBV27
clone_size: once
j_call: TRBJ2-1
cdr3_aa: CASKWDNFWGDEQFF
cdr3_nt: TGTGCCAGCAAATGGGACAACTTTTGGGGGGATGAGCAGTTCTTC

d_call: -
v_call: TRBV30
clone_size: -
j_call: TRBJ2-1
cdr3_aa: CAWSWMTHEQFF
cdr3_nt: TGTGCCTGGAGCTGGATGACCCATGAGCAGTTCTTC

d_call: TRBD1
v_call: TRBV27
clone_size: -
j_call: TRBJ1-1
cdr3_aa: CASSLLGQGGTEAFF
cdr3_nt: TGTGCCAGCAGTCTCCTCGGACAGGGCGGCACTGAAGCTTTCTTT

d_call: -
v_call: TRBV5-6
clone_size: -
j_call: TRBJ2-4
cdr3_aa: CASSLELDIQYF
cdr3_nt: TGTGCCAGCAGCTTGGAATTGGACATTCAGTACTTC

d_call: -
v_call: TRBV7-6
clone_size: -
j_call: TRBJ2-6
cdr3_aa: CASSAGEAGANVLTF
cdr3_nt: TGTGCCAGCAGCGCTGGAGAGGCTGGGGCCAACGTCCTGACTTTC

d_call: -
v_call: TRBV30
clone_size: -
j_call: TRBJ2-3
cdr3_aa: CAWGHVGDTQYF
cdr3_nt: TGTGCCTGGGGGCACGTGGGAGATACGCAGTATTTT

d_call: -
v_call: TRBV7-3
clone_size: -
j_call: TRBJ2-4
cdr3_aa: CASSLAGPKDIKNIQYF
cdr3_nt: TGTGCCAGCAGCCTAGCAGGGCCCAAAGACATCAAAAACATTCAGTACTTC

d_call: -
v_call: TRBV7-9
clone_size: -
j_call: TRBJ1-3
cdr3_aa: CASSPLDRTGNTIYF
cdr3_nt: TGTGCCAGCAGCCCACTTGACAGAACTGGAAACACCATATATTTT

d_call: -
v_call: TRBV28
clone_size: -
j_call: TRBJ1-5
cdr3_aa: CASSFDQPQHF
cdr3_nt: TGTGCCAGCAGCTTCGATCAGCCCCAGCATTTT

d_call: -
v_call: TRBV4-1
clone_size: -
j_call: TRBJ2-1
cdr3_aa: CASSQPPPGNEQFF
cdr3_nt: TGCGCCAGCAGCCAACCCCCTCCGGGGAATGAGCAGTTCTTC

d_call: TRBD2
v_call: TRBV11-2
clone_size: -
j_call: TRBJ2-2
cdr3_aa: CASSFPASGGNTGELFF
cdr3_nt: TGTGCCAGCAGCTTTCCGGCTAGCGGGGGGAACACCGGGGAGCTGTTTTTT

d_call: -
v_call: TRBV15
clone_size: -
j_call: TRBJ2-2
cdr3_aa: CAVGGTGELFF
cdr3_nt: TGTGCCGTAGGGGGGACCGGGGAGCTGTTTTTT

d_call: -
v_call: TRBV7-9
clone_size: -
j_call: TRBJ2-2
cdr3_aa: CASSTGSTGELFF
cdr3_nt: TGTGCCAGCAGCACCGGAAGCACCGGGGAGCTGTTTTTT

d_call: -
v_call: TRBV19
clone_size: -
j_call: TRBJ2-7
cdr3_aa: CASSIYSSAYEQYF
cdr3_nt: TGTGCCAGTAGTATCTACTCCTCTGCCTACGAGCAGTACTTC

d_call: TRBD2
v_call: TRBV9
clone_size: -
j_call: TRBJ2-3
cdr3_aa: CASGGVRPDTQYF
cdr3_nt: TGTGCCAGCGGGGGGGTAAGGCCAGATACGCAGTATTTT

d_call: TRBD2
v_call: TRBV5-4
clone_size: -
j_call: TRBJ2-5
cdr3_aa: CASSLTGTSFSQETQYF
cdr3_nt: TGTGCCAGCAGTCTCACTGGGACTAGCTTTTCCCAAGAGACCCAGTACTTC

d_call: TRBD2
v_call: TRBV5-1
clone_size: -
j_call: TRBJ2-1
cdr3_aa: CASSLEMGLAGVHEQFF
cdr3_nt: TGCGCCAGCAGCTTGGAAATGGGACTAGCGGGAGTGCATGAGCAGTTCTTC

d_call: -
v_call: TRBV7-3
clone_size: -
j_call: TRBJ2-1
cdr3_aa: CASSLRFSGRKNEQFF
cdr3_nt: TGTGCCAGCAGCTTACGATTTTCAGGGAGGAAAAATGAGCAGTTCTTC

d_call: -
v_call: TRBV4-2
clone_size: once
j_call: TRBJ2-7
cdr3_aa: CASSSGGYYEQYF
cdr3_nt: TGTGCCAGCAGTAGCGGCGGGTACTACGAGCAGTACTTC

d_call: -
v_call: TRBV15
clone_size: -
j_call: TRBJ1-5
cdr3_aa: CATSRPRYRENQPQHF
cdr3_nt: TGTGCCACCAGCAGGCCTAGGTACAGGGAGAATCAGCCCCAGCATTTT

d_call: -
v_call: TRBV10-1
clone_size: -
j_call: TRBJ1-1
cdr3_aa: CASRVYHQDTEAFF
cdr3_nt: TGCGCCAGCAGAGTCTACCACCAGGACACTGAAGCTTTCTTT

d_call: -
v_call: TRBV6-1
clone_size: -
j_call: TRBJ2-7
cdr3_aa: CASIRAADPYEQYF
cdr3_nt: TGTGCCAGCATTCGGGCGGCCGACCCCTACGAGCAGTACTTC

d_call: -
v_call: TRBV2
clone_size: -
j_call: TRBJ1-1
cdr3_aa: CASSDFRHPLNTEAFF
cdr3_nt: TGTGCCAGCAGTGATTTCCGGCACCCACTGAACACTGAAGCTTTCTTT

d_call: TRBD1
v_call: TRBV7-9
clone_size: -
j_call: TRBJ2-2
cdr3_aa: CASSLPGQGAPGELFF
cdr3_nt: TGTGCCAGCAGCTTACCGGGACAGGGGGCTCCTGGGGAGCTGTTTTTT

d_call: TRBD2
v_call: TRBV6-1
clone_size: -
j_call: TRBJ2-1
cdr3_aa: CASMERDSYNEQFF
cdr3_nt: TGTGCCAGCATGGAGCGGGACTCCTACAATGAGCAGTTCTTC

d_call: -
v_call: TRBV18
clone_size: -
j_call: TRBJ2-1
cdr3_aa: CASSPTFEFSPSSYNEQFF
cdr3_nt: TGTGCCAGCTCACCAACTTTCGAGTTCTCTCCGAGCTCCTACAATGAGCAGTTCTTC

d_call: -
v_call: TRBV6-1
clone_size: -
j_call: TRBJ1-5
cdr3_aa: CASSGRGQPQHF
cdr3_nt: TGTGCCAGCAGTGGGAGGGGTCAGCCCCAGCATTTT

d_call: -
v_call: TRBV4-1
clone_size: -
j_call: TRBJ2-3
cdr3_aa: CASSQDRQGPSTDTQYF
cdr3_nt: TGCGCCAGCAGCCAAGATCGCCAGGGGCCAAGCACAGATACGCAGTATTTT

d_call: -
v_call: TRBV7-9
clone_size: -
j_call: TRBJ2-3
cdr3_aa: CASSNTDTQYF
cdr3_nt: TGTGCCAGCAGTAACACAGATACGCAGTATTTT

d_call: -
v_call: TRBV11-2
clone_size: -
j_call: TRBJ1-1
cdr3_aa: CASSPGWGGNTEAFF
cdr3_nt: TGTGCCAGCAGCCCTGGATGGGGGGGCAACACTGAAGCTTTCTTT

d_call: TRBD1
v_call: TRBV30
clone_size: -
j_call: TRBJ2-7
cdr3_aa: CAWSWGQGPGIEQYF
cdr3_nt: TGTGCCTGGAGTTGGGGACAGGGGCCTGGAATCGAGCAGTACTTC

d_call: TRBD2
v_call: TRBV15
clone_size: -
j_call: TRBJ2-7
cdr3_aa: CATSSARRLATSYEQYF
cdr3_nt: TGTGCCACCAGCAGCGCTCGGAGACTAGCGACCAGCTACGAGCAGTACTTC

d_call: TRBD1
v_call: TRBV28
clone_size: -
j_call: TRBJ1-4
cdr3_aa: CASSPLDREVGKLFF
cdr3_nt: TGTGCCAGCAGTCCGCTGGACAGGGAAGTCGGAAAACTGTTTTTT

d_call: TRBD2
v_call: TRBV4-3
clone_size: -
j_call: TRBJ2-7
cdr3_aa: CASSRVGGSSYEQYF
cdr3_nt: TGCGCCAGCTCCCGTGTGGGGGGGAGCTCCTACGAGCAGTACTTC

d_call: TRBD1
v_call: TRBV7-8
clone_size: -
j_call: TRBJ1-1
cdr3_aa: CASSLGTGGSGTEAFF
cdr3_nt: TGTGCCAGCAGCCTCGGGACAGGGGGCTCGGGCACTGAAGCTTTCTTT